What follows are 20 T cell receptor beta chains derived from one specimen sequenced in a study of shared clonotypes between healthy human individuals. Assay used: immunoSEQ multiplex PCR; TCRdb lists only in-frame clones, some missing. The sample lists about 2 million clones; about 95% were seen once. Source material: naive CD4+ T cells sorted from blood. The subset is: CD45RA+ positively selected. These receptors were obtained from a man between 18 and 29 years old in good health.

This clone was detected only a few times. Other nucleotide sequences in the sample specify the same CDR3. The rearrangement uses TRBV29-1 and TRBJ2-5; D may be TRBD1 (6 bases). Trimming took 6 bases from V and 2 from J, leaving 7 bases between them. This CDR3 comprises 11 residues. Germline lookup yields CDR1 SQVTM and CDR2 ANQGSEA. The CDR3 nucleotides read TGCAGCGTCGGACAGCAAGAGACCCAGTACTTC. Protein product: CSVGQQETQYF. Variable domain in full (rest from reference TRBV29-1 and TRBJ2-5): SAVISQKPSRDICQRGTSLTIQCQVDSQVTMMFWYRQQPGQSLTLIATANQGSEATYESGFVIDKFPISRPNLTFSTLTVSNMSPEDSSIYLCSVGQQETQYFGPGTRLLVL.

The chain joins TRBV6-1 to TRBJ1-5, with a possible D match to TRBD1 (6 bases). Between the trimmed V and J ends, which lost 5 bases and 7 bases, there was a span of 18 bases. CDR1 is MNHNS, CDR2 SASEGT, per germline. This CDR3 contains 15 residues. Written as DNA, the CDR3 is TGTGCCAGCAGTCCCGTCGCAGGGGATAGCCAGCCCCAGCATTTT. This gives the protein CASSPVAGDSQPQHF.

The chain uses TRBV30 and TRBJ2-3; 13 bases line up with TRBD2. The germline V gene has CDR1 GTSNPN and CDR2 SVGIG (reference sequence). J gave up 1 base and V 1 base, and 11 bases lay outside the gene matches. The CDR3 sequence is 19 residues long. Written as DNA, the CDR3 is TGTGCCTGGAGTGCACAACGGACTAGCGGGAGAAAAGGCACAGATACGCAGTATTTT. Translation gives CAWSAQRTSGRKGTDTQYF.

The chain employs TRBV7-2 and TRBJ2-1; D is uncertain. V dropped 6 bases and J dropped 6 bases, with 9 bases sitting between them. CDR1 is SGHTA, CDR2 FQGNSA, per germline. The CDR3 runs to 12 residues. The CDR3 coding sequence is TGTGCCAGCAGGGTCTCGATCAATGAGCAGTTCTTC. Encoded protein: CASRVSINEQFF.

The rearrangement links TRBV7-8 to TRBJ1-1; no firm D call. This CDR3 has 13 residues. V was shortened by 3 bases and J by 6 bases, with 11 bases between the two germline ends. The V gene's germline CDR1 is SGHVS and CDR2 FQNEAQ. CDR3 bases: TGTGCCAGCAGCTTTAGTCGTATAGCTGAAGCTTTCTTT. This sequence encodes CASSFSRIAEAFF.

CDR3 in amino acids: CASSIGTLGNEQFF. In nucleotides, the CDR3 is TGTGCCAGCAGCATTGGGACATTGGGCAATGAGCAGTTCTTC. This chain links TRBV7-9 with TRBJ2-1, with D maybe TRBD1 (6 bases). This CDR3 spans 14 amino acids. CDR1 and CDR2 (germline): SEHNR, FQNEAQ (reference sequence). The V end lost 5 bases, the J end lost 6 bases, and 14 bases lay between the germline ends.

V and J are TRBV28 and TRBJ1-1; 7 positions agree with TRBD1. The CDR3 extends over 10 amino acids. Per germline, CDR1 MDHEN and CDR2 SYDVKM. The CDR3 here is CADRVTEAFF. CDR3 sequence (DNA): TGTGCTGACAGGGTGACTGAAGCTTTCTTT.

The chain is built from TRBV7-9 and TRBJ1-6; no firm D call. The CDR3 is made up of 15 amino acids. Trimming pared 4 bases from V and 0 bases from J, leaving 7 bases between. Germline loops: CDR1 SEHNR, CDR2 FQNEAQ (reference sequence). CDR3 nucleotides: TGTGCCAGCAGCTCAGGTGTCTCCTATAATTCACCCCTCCACTTT. Protein: CASSSGVSYNSPLHF. Variable domain in full (rest from reference TRBV7-9 and TRBJ1-6): DTGVSQNPRHKITKRGQNVTFRCDPISEHNRLYWYRQTLGQGPEFLTYFQNEAQLEKSRLLSDRFSAERPKGSFSTLEIQRTEQGDSAMYLCASSSGVSYNSPLHFGNGTRLTVT.

The rearrangement uses TRBV2 and TRBJ1-1; weak D call: TRBD1 (5 bases). This CDR3 has 16 amino acids. Trimming shortened V by 3 bases and J by 0 bases, and 14 bases separated the two germline ends. Germline loops: CDR1 SNHLY, CDR2 FYNNEI. The CDR3 is CASSEGGLWMNTEAFF. CDR3 nucleotides: TGTGCCAGCAGTGAGGGGGGTCTTTGGATGAACACTGAAGCTTTCTTT.

The chain links TRBV6-1 to TRBJ1-5, with D unclear. Germline V gene data show CDR1 as MNHNS and CDR2 as SASEGT. The CDR3 runs to 13 residues. V was trimmed by 6 bases and J by 5 bases, leaving 11 bases between them. The CDR3 region is CASRVVTDQPQHF. As DNA, the CDR3 is TGTGCCAGCAGGGTAGTGACGGATCAGCCCCAGCATTTT.

The chain employs TRBV6-5 and TRBJ2-1, with TRBD2 identical over 12 bases. Germline CDR1 and CDR2: MNHEY and SVGAGI. The CDR3 extends over 16 amino acids. V gave up 4 bases and J gave up 8 bases; unmatched junction bases: 9. Here the CDR3 DNA reads TGTGCCAGCAGTTCCTTAACTAGCGGGAGGTCATATGAGCAGTTCTTC. Protein: CASSSLTSGRSYEQFF.

About this clone itself: A read error is possible here, since a much larger clone lies one base away. The chain recombines TRBV7-2 with TRBJ2-7; 12 bases are a match to TRBD2. This CDR3 is 15 amino acids long. CDR1 SGHTA and CDR2 FQGNSA come from the germline V gene. V lost 5 bases and J lost 6; bases outside the gene matches: 8. For the CDR3, the DNA is TGTGCCAGCAGCAATCGACTAGCGGGAGTACCCGAGCAGTACTTC. Protein product: CASSNRLAGVPEQYF.

V is TRBV11-2 and J is TRBJ1-1, with D unclear. CDR3 length equals 15 residues. From germline, CDR1 is SGHAT and CDR2 FQNNGV. V dropped 1 base and J dropped 4 bases, with 13 bases sitting between them. CDR3 coding DNA: TGTGCCAGCAGCTTAGGGAGGGCAGTGGGCACTGAAGCTTTCTTT. It encodes CASSLGRAVGTEAFF.

The rearrangement links TRBV5-4 to TRBJ2-3; 10 nucleotides match TRBD1. The CDR3 contains 15 residues. J lost 8 bases, V lost 3 bases, and 9 bases had no gene match. The V gene's germline CDR1 is SGHNT and CDR2 YYREEE (reference sequence). CDR3 nucleotides: TGTGCCAGCAGCTCCGACAGGGGGCGATACGGTACGCAGTATTTT. Its protein product is CASSSDRGRYGTQYF. The entire variable domain, with the rest obtained from reference TRBV5-4 and TRBJ2-3, is as follows: ETGVTQSPTHLIKTRGQQVTLRCSSQSGHNTVSWYQQALGQGPQFIFQYYREEENGRGNFPPRFSGLQFPNYSSELNVNALELDDSALYLCASSSDRGRYGTQYFGPGTRLTVL.

The chain couples TRBV19 to TRBJ1-5, with no clear D. Trimming cost V 0 bases and J 3 bases, with 6 bases left between them. CDR1 and CDR2 from the germline V gene are LNHDA and SQIVND (reference sequence). CDR3 length: 14 residues. As DNA, the CDR3 is TGTGCCAGTAGTATAGACAGGCCCAATCAGCCCCAGCATTTT. This codes for CASSIDRPNQPQHF.

This chain links TRBV5-1 with TRBJ2-3, with TRBD2 identical over 7 bases. The junction had 5 bases not matched to a gene; V was cut back by 0 bases and J by 4 bases. The CDR3 extends over 15 amino acids. Germline assignment: CDR1 SGHRS and CDR2 YFSETQ. CDR3 region: CASSLDGRVADTQYF. The CDR3 bases are TGCGCCAGCAGCTTGGATGGGAGGGTGGCAGATACGCAGTATTTT.

The chain employs TRBV2 and TRBJ1-2, with 8 bases matching TRBD1. V lost 2 bases and J lost 2; bases outside the gene matches: 7. Germline V lookup: CDR1 SNHLY, CDR2 FYNNEI. The CDR3 loop spans 16 amino acids. CDR3: CASSEQGAGTNYGYTF. The DNA of the CDR3 is TGTGCCAGCAGTGAACAGGGGGCCGGGACAAACTATGGCTACACCTTC.

The CDR3: CSGGRLMNTEAFF. CDR3 DNA: TGCAGCGGGGGACGGTTGATGAACACTGAAGCTTTCTTT. The chain joins TRBV29-1 to TRBJ1-1, with TRBD1 as a possible D gene (5 bases). V was trimmed by 7 bases and J by 0 bases, leaving 12 bases between them. Germline loops: CDR1 SQVTM, CDR2 ANQGSEA. There are 13 residues in the CDR3. Complete variable domain (other parts from reference TRBV29-1 and TRBJ1-1): SAVISQKPSRDICQRGTSLTIQCQVDSQVTMMFWYRQQPGQSLTLIATANQGSEATYESGFVIDKFPISRPNLTFSTLTVSNMSPEDSSIYLCSGGRLMNTEAFFGQGTRLTVV.

This rearrangement joins TRBV10-1 to TRBJ2-2, with no clear D. The germline V gene has CDR1 WNHNN and CDR2 SYGVQD (reference sequence). The CDR3 has 14 residues. V was clipped by 6 bases and J by 2 bases, with 10 bases between them. The CDR3 loop reads CASRSTANTGELFF. Written as DNA, the CDR3 is TGCGCCAGCAGGTCTACCGCTAACACCGGGGAGCTGTTTTTT.

The chain uses TRBV6-6 and TRBJ2-7, with 10 bases that match TRBD2. Losses at the gene ends were 2 bases for V and 2 bases for J; bases not matched to a gene: 3. Germline V CDR1 and CDR2: MNHNY, SVGAGI (reference sequence). The CDR3 extends over 15 amino acids. The CDR3 here is CASSYLAGETYEQYF. The CDR3 DNA reads as TGTGCCAGCAGTTACCTAGCGGGGGAGACCTACGAGCAGTACTTC.